This T cell receptor (beta chain) was recorded in a study of cytomegalovirus exposure and HLA in healthy donors (dated by TCRdb to 2015 to 2018). Notes on the research overall: In an earlier analysis of roughly 500 of the donors, 276 Gb of sequence data and 117 million unique TCR beta sequences from about 179 million T cells were reported. To decide whether each TCR beta V gene segment behaved as functional or pseudogenic, an earlier analysis of several hundred of the donors relied on high-throughput TCR beta sequencing. Besides the first cohort of hundreds of subjects, a separate validation cohort made up of some 110 different subjects was used. Alongside the repertoire data, information on donor age, sex, ethnicity and CMV serostatus was compiled. The later analysis used no new phenotypic data to find candidate immune exposures, relying instead on TCR beta sequences and their occurrence across donors. A few DR-DQ haplotypes were treated as single units for association and clustering because of strong linkage in the cohort. Across about 380 genotyped donors of the cohort, an average of approximately 240,000 unique TCR beta nucleotide sequences per donor were sequenced, and approximately 17% of those sequences were non-productive. To predict cytomegalovirus infection status, the study combined high-throughput TCR immunosequencing, statistical association of individual TCRs with disease status, and machine learning. To study patterns of TCR occurrence, a later analysis re-analyzed previously published TCR beta repertoires from 700 or so donors and added high-resolution HLA genotyping. A later genetic analysis took genome-wide SNP genotypes for about 60% of the roughly 670 donors and used that subset as a discovery cohort. Class I and class II HLA loci were covered by the typing at four-digit resolution. Of the approximately 400 genotyped donors, 81% fell in the genetic ancestry cluster associated with self-reported Caucasian donors. The study was designed to test whether signatures of past pathogen exposure could be identified by cataloging public T cell receptors. The number of typed donors differed by locus: about 620-640 for A, B, C, DRB1 and DQB1; 522 for DQA1; 606 for DPA1; and about 470 for DPB1. Every discovery cohort repertoire had been produced on one sequencing platform. An early release covering around 630 HLA-typed donors comprised roughly 300 gigabases of sequencing data and approximately 80 million unique TCR sequences. The study used immunosequencing to profile the T cell repertoires of 666 subjects and linked those repertoires to cytomegalovirus serostatus. Here is what the overall study found, with its caveats: The study gave a list of over 150 TCR beta chains associated with cytomegalovirus. In a later analysis, HLA-associated TCR beta chains showed more clonal expansion and lower generation probabilities than non-associated chains that were equally common. Because the 87-base-pair reads could not distinguish some IMGT-functional V segments, including TRBV6-2 and TRBV6-3, those segments were excluded. A later genetic analysis associated a missense DCLRE1C variant with V-gene and J-gene trimming of TCR beta chains, and an independent cohort replicated the association. A few of the identified cytomegalovirus-associated TCR beta chains were confirmed in vitro to be specific for cytomegalovirus antigens. A later analysis associated about 17,000 TCR beta sequences with specific HLA alleles at a false discovery rate of 0.05. A further reported finding was that TCR beta sequences accurately predicted the HLA-A and HLA-B alleles for most subjects in the first cohort. In an earlier analysis of about 600 of the donors, most TCR beta V segments appeared in productive rearrangements about 87% or about 30% of the time, broadly matching IMGT annotations. Strong co-occurrence of HLA alleles, especially DR and DQ, made assigning TCR associations to individual alleles difficult. Approximately 16 rarely observed V segments, including chromosome 9 orphons, were excluded from the earlier analysis of a few hundred of the donors because counts were too low. This cohort had only TCR beta chains sequenced, and the lack of alpha or paired-chain data limited which features could be detected. Because some donors lacked HLA typing at each locus, the association tests relied only on the typed subset. In a later analysis, most CMV-associated TCR beta chains were found to appear HLA-restricted, with HLA associations seemingly driven largely by CMV exposure. Most TCR sequences were observed very rarely across donors, whereas some public TCRs were present in many individuals. Cytomegalovirus status was reported to be diagnosed by the classifier with high specificity and sensitivity in both the original and validation cohorts. A group of highly shared sequence variants was considered likely to be a technical artifact of the sequencing pipeline. The presence/absence analyses assumed that sequencing depth was roughly uniform across donors, and that assumption may not be true. It was suggested by the authors that the approach could potentially be generalized to other disease states and immunological phenotypes. In a later analysis, TCR association rates were found to vary across HLA loci, with the most associated TCRs seen for DRB1 alleles and the fewest for HLA-C alleles. Compared with the 666-donor mean, donors in an Asian-associated ancestry cluster had fewer N-insertions in productive TCRs, according to a later genetic analysis. Immune exposure information for the cohort was limited to CMV serostatus. Linkage disequilibrium might explain the correlated functional status among segregating V segments, but an unknown experimental factor could not be ruled out. A later analysis reported that several top co-occurrence clusters appeared linked to parvovirus B19, influenza, CMV and Epstein-Barr virus.

This clone was recorded only once. Its antigen is still unknown. The record has no base qualities; no much larger clone is one base away. Within the sample, other DNA sequences also encode this same CDR3. Receptor amplification or capture employed the immunoSEQ multiplex PCR assay. A mixture of 60 forward primers for TCR Vbeta segments and 13 reverse primers for TCR Jbeta segments was used in the multiplex PCR. Amplification of the CDR3 region of rearranged TCR beta genes was performed with a multiplex PCR assay on genomic DNA. The amplified TCR beta libraries were sequenced on the Illumina HiSeq System as 87-base-pair reads. Per the original workflow: In a later analysis, about 80 million unique TCR beta chains were counted across the 500 to 850 repertoires, and about 10 million of these chains were shared by at least two donors. To remove PCR and sequencing errors, raw reads were error-corrected and collapsed into unique sequences using a nearest-neighbor algorithm that merged closely related sequences. To assign V, D and J gene segments, CDR3 sequences were aligned to IMGT reference sequences. For a sequence to be retained, at least a six-nucleotide match to both a V gene segment and a J gene segment was required. Rearrangements were called productive when the CDR3 lacked stop codons and stayed in frame with V and J; all others were non-productive. Following IMGT convention, CDR3 was defined as the stretch from the second conserved V-encoded cysteine to the conserved J-encoded phenylalanine. The earlier analysis of some 600 of the donors excluded sequences that lacked an unambiguous match to a single V gene segment. An earlier analysis of a few hundred of the donors called V segments functional above 56.7% productive rearrangements and segregating when the between-donor standard deviation exceeded 5%. To diagnose cytomegalovirus status from the catalog of TCR beta chain sequences, a statistical classification framework was built. In a later analysis, V and J genes were assigned by comparing TCR nucleotide sequences against IMGT/GENE-DB human TR gene sequences. In a later analysis, CDR3 sequences and most-parsimonious VDJ recombination scenarios were assigned using the TCRdist pipeline. A later analysis defined each TCR beta chain by its CDR3 amino acid sequence plus V-gene family, and excluded reads lacking a unique V-gene family. A later analysis removed 600 or so highly shared, low-generation-probability nucleotide sequences to deal with suspected cross-contamination and a sequencing artifact. For each public chain, a later analysis derived a clonal expansion index from normalized ranks of inferred template counts within each repertoire. A later analysis computed generation probabilities with a VDJ recombination model fitted to out-of-frame rearrangements, and checked the results against IGoR. In a later analysis, TCR-TCR, TCR-HLA and TCR-CMV co-occurrence was scored with hypergeometric tests, and a repertoire-size bias correction was applied to TCR pairs. To estimate false discovery rates, a later analysis permuted the HLA or CMV assignments 20 times. A later analysis grouped co-occurring TCRs with DBSCAN, adding TCRdist sequence similarity when clustering within HLA-allele-positive subsets. Co-occurrence clustering excluded repertoires with fewer than 30,000 or more than 120,000 public chains, plus five with anomalous nucleotide sharing. The table comes from immuneACCESS by way of TCRdb, which keeps in-frame sequences with V and J called. Part of the clones is missing from these tables; in studies checked, under half for an unresolved V gene and the rest for unknown reasons. V, J and clone size are taken as reported in that table, and D and trimming were inferred from the DNA itself. A total of about 120,000 clones appear in this sample, around 81% of them only once. Of the sample, 1.2% is held by the ten largest clones.

The cohort was made up of about 610 healthy bone marrow donors. At the time of sampling, every cohort member was nominally healthy, though immune exposures that went unrecorded were likely present. The donor was CMV seronegative and was included in the group of under 450 seronegative cohort members. Each donor provided a peripheral blood sample, and peripheral blood mononuclear cells were used for TCR beta sequencing. The Qiagen DNeasy Blood Extraction Kit was used to extract genomic DNA from the blood cell samples. The germline V gene gives CDR1 as MNHEY and CDR2 as SVGAGI. V is clipped by 5 bases and J by 2 bases, and the sequence between their germline boundaries is 13 bases long. The CDR3 starts with the cysteine, ends with the phenylalanine, and has 14 residues. The kept DNA is CDR3 alone, 42 bases in frame from the first base.

The clonotype was recovered from a female donor in good health and CMV-seronegative. Sequenced input: PBMCs. The rearranged chain carries TRBV6-5 and TRBJ2-7; tentative D gene TRBD1, with 7 bases matching. The sequenced DNA: TGTGCCAGCAGTCAGGGGGGACCCCCCTACGAGCAGTACTTC. Its amino acids are CASSQGGPPYEQYF.